These 16 T cell receptor beta chains share one sample of origin, sequenced in a study of CD4 T cells in relation to SARS-CoV-2 and coronaviruses. Clones were read by immunoSEQ multiplex PCR, and TCRdb kept only the in-frame ones, dropping some. This sample carries 50,000 to 65,000 clones, 92% of them seen once, and the ten largest clones take roughly 0.37%. Source material: naive CD4+ T cells from PBMCs. Subset denoted: naive CD4+ T cells isolated by negative enrichment. Every receptor here comes from an adult with COVID-19.

This chain links TRBV29-1 with TRBJ1-1; 10 bases line up with TRBD1. The trim removed 8 bases at V and 5 bases at J, leaving 11 bases unmatched. From germline, CDR1 is SQVTM and CDR2 ANQGSEA. The CDR3 covers 14 residues. As DNA, the CDR3 is TGCAGCTTTCGGGGGACAGGGGTTCGGACTGAAGCTTTCTTT. Its protein product is CSFRGTGVRTEAFF.

CDR3 bases: TGTGCCAGCTCACCACCGGGTATCGGGAGGGCCCCAACCGGGGAGCTGTTTTTT. Protein sequence: CASSPPGIGRAPTGELFF. The chain is built from TRBV18 and TRBJ2-2; 8 positions agree with TRBD2. The CDR3 has 18 amino acids. Per germline, CDR1 KGHSH and CDR2 LQKENI. The J segment lost 5 bases and the V segment lost 0 bases, leaving 11 bases of the junction unmatched.

The chain employs TRBV5-1 and TRBJ2-7, with a weak D call TRBD1 (6 bases). The CDR3 spans 14 residues. Germline V gives CDR1 SGHRS, CDR2 YFSETQ. The V end lost 2 bases, the J end lost 6 bases, and 15 bases lay between the germline ends. The CDR3 spells CASSLPGDRFEQYF. The DNA of the CDR3 is TGCGCCAGCAGCTTACCAGGGGACCGTTTCGAGCAGTACTTC.

This chain connects TRBV28 to TRBJ1-4, with unresolved D. Trimming left V 4 bases short and J 0 bases short, with 9 bases between. In germline, CDR1 is MDHEN, CDR2 SYDVKM. The CDR3 sequence is 15 residues long. DNA of the CDR3: TGTGCCAGCAGTTCACCGTTTACAACTAATGAAAAACTGTTTTTT. Translation: CASSSPFTTNEKLFF.

This clone was seen a single time. The rearrangement links TRBV27 to TRBJ2-4, with a possible D match to TRBD2 (6 bases). Germline assignment: CDR1 MNHEY and CDR2 SMNVEV (reference sequence). Deletions cut 6 bases from V and 3 bases from J, with 15 bases between. The CDR3 runs 15 residues. CDR3 region: CASSPYGSVKNIQYF. The CDR3 DNA follows: TGTGCCAGCAGCCCCTACGGGAGCGTCAAAAACATTCAGTACTTC.

The table lists this clone with a count of one. V is TRBV28 and J is TRBJ1-2, with D possibly matching TRBD1 (5 bases). The V end was cut by 2 bases, the J end by 7 bases, with 11 bases between. The germline V gene encodes CDR1 MDHEN and CDR2 SYDVKM. The CDR3 is 13 residues long. CDR3 in amino acids: CASSLVGEGGYTF. The CDR3 nucleotides read TGTGCCAGCAGTTTAGTGGGGGAAGGTGGCTACACCTTC.

CDR3 sequence: CASSLEAGGPHEQFF. CDR3 DNA: TGTGCCAGCAGCTTAGAAGCGGGAGGGCCCCATGAGCAGTTCTTC. This chain connects TRBV7-2 to TRBJ2-1, with 10 bases identical to TRBD2. This CDR3 is 15 amino acids long. Germline loops: CDR1 SGHTA, CDR2 FQGNSA. V lost 1 base and J lost 8; bases outside the gene matches: 5.

The CDR3 loop is CASTFFNEQFF. In DNA form, the CDR3 reads TGTGCCAGCACATTTTTCAATGAGCAGTTCTTC. This sequence joins TRBV7-2 and TRBJ2-1, with unresolved D. Trimming pared 7 bases from V and 6 bases from J, leaving 7 bases between. From germline, CDR1 is SGHTA and CDR2 FQGNSA. The CDR3 length is 11 residues.

This clone was recorded once. The chain combines TRBV6-6 with TRBJ2-2; TRBD2 aligns across 8 bases. The CDR3 length is 17 residues. In germline, CDR1 is MNHNY, CDR2 SVGAGI (reference sequence). Unmatched junction bases numbered 9, after V lost 5 bases and J lost 1 base. The CDR3 DNA reads TGTGCCAGCAGTCGGGGGGGATTCAGGGAGAACACCGGGGAGCTGTTTTTT. Its translation is CASSRGGFRENTGELFF.

This clone was seen just once. V is TRBV5-1 and J is TRBJ2-1, with TRBD2 as a possible D gene (7 bases). The length of the CDR3 is 14 residues. Deletions cut 4 bases from V and 6 bases from J, with 14 bases between. CDR1 and CDR2 from the germline V gene are SGHRS and YFSETQ. The CDR3 region has the DNA TGCGCCAGCAGCACAGGGACTAATGTCAATGAGCAGTTCTTC. As protein: CASSTGTNVNEQFF.

The chain is built from TRBV18 and TRBJ1-4, with D possibly matching TRBD1 (5 bases). Between the trimmed V and J ends, which lost 3 bases and 0 bases, there was a span of 8 bases. The CDR3 runs 15 residues. Germline values: CDR1 KGHSH, CDR2 LQKENI. CDR3 sequence reads: CASSPQTATNEKLFF. CDR3 coding DNA: TGTGCCAGCTCACCCCAGACAGCAACTAATGAAAAACTGTTTTTT.

The rearrangement links TRBV29-1 to TRBJ1-4; no definite D call. This CDR3 is built from 13 residues. In germline, CDR1 is SQVTM, CDR2 ANQGSEA. The germline V and J ends were trimmed by 0 bases and 6 bases, with 8 bases remaining between them. The CDR3 protein is CSVEEGVDEKLFF. The DNA for the CDR3 is TGCAGCGTTGAAGAGGGAGTAGATGAAAAACTGTTTTTT.

This chain links TRBV7-8 with TRBJ2-3; D is ambiguous. Germline CDR1 SGHVS, CDR2 FQNEAQ. The ends were cut back, 1 base at V and 2 bases at J, with 7 bases in the middle. This CDR3 region has 14 residues. CDR3 nucleotides: TGTGCCAGCAGCTTAGGTGTTCCCACAGATACGCAGTATTTT. Its translation is CASSLGVPTDTQYF.

The V gene is TRBV7-2, the J gene TRBJ2-4; D is ambiguous. Germline CDR1 SGHTA, CDR2 FQGNSA. V dropped 5 bases and J dropped 7 bases, with 15 bases sitting between them. The CDR3 spans 14 residues. The CDR3 coding sequence is TGTGCCAGCAGCCCCATAGGTGGCCGGAACATTCAGTACTTC. This gives the protein CASSPIGGRNIQYF.

The chain links TRBV29-1 to TRBJ2-3; a possible D gene is TRBD2 (7 bases). This CDR3 spans 14 amino acids. V dropped 5 bases and J dropped 5 bases, with 17 bases sitting between them. Germline CDR1 reads SQVTM; CDR2 reads ANQGSEA. The CDR3 coding sequence is TGCAGCGTTTTAGGGGGGGAGAGGGGAGATACGCAGTATTTT. It encodes CSVLGGERGDTQYF.

The rearrangement links TRBV3-1 (or the pseudogene TRBV3-2) to TRBJ1-2; D may be TRBD1 (6 bases). Germline V lookup: CDR1 LGHDT, CDR2 YNNKEL (reference sequence). The CDR3 loop spans 15 amino acids. Trimming cost V 4 bases and J 5 bases, with 17 bases left between them. CDR3 sequence: CASSPMLGGRYGYTF. The CDR3 nucleotides read TGTGCCAGCAGCCCCATGCTGGGGGGCCGGTATGGCTACACCTTC.